This TCR beta chain comes out of a study of T cells in Graves' hyperthyroidism and ophthalmopathy. Study outcomes and limitations: Most clonotypes expanded in thyroid above 0.001 were likewise present in blood. Stable hyperthyroidism was told apart from ophthalmopathy by a model built on 13 V-J features. The model made its ophthalmopathy prediction, and onset followed a median approximately six months later.

Regarding this clonotype: Its specificity is not known.

Subjects aged 18 to 65 presented with newly diagnosed hyperthyroidism of less than 2 months' duration. RNA transcripts provided the source from which TCR beta CDR3 regions were amplified. A set of HTBI primers served as the primers for a first-round RT-PCR of the TCR CDR3. TCRdb used MiXCR to reprocess the multiplex PCR reads, holding one entry per CDR3 protein. The sample contains hundreds of thousands of distinct CDR3 sequences, approximately 15% of which appear only once. The V gene's germline CDR1 is SGHTA and CDR2 FQGTGA. Trimming shortened V by 1 base and J by 6 bases, and 12 bases separated the two germline ends. This CDR3 spans 14 amino acids.

The sample comprised blood. V gene TRBV7-3 combines with J gene TRBJ1-1, with a possible D match to TRBD1 (6 bases). The sequence came from a woman under 30 with Graves' hyperthyroidism. For the CDR3, the DNA is TGTGCCAGCAGCTTAAGGGGGGCCTTCGCTGAAGCTTTCTTT. It codes for CASSLRGAFAEAFF. The complete variable domain, with remaining parts taken from reference TRBV7-3 and TRBJ1-1, reads GAGVSQTPSNKVTEKGKYVELRCDPISGHTALYWYRQSLGQGPEFLIYFQGTGAADDSGLPNDRFFAVRPEGSVSTLKIQRTERGDSAVYLCASSLRGAFAEAFFGQGTRLTVV.